This T cell receptor beta chain derives from a study of tumor-infiltrating lymphocytes in primary liver carcinoma. The study's findings and limits: Tumor samples exhibited a significantly greater top-250-clone fraction than blood samples (p = 0.039).

On this clonotype itself: What it binds is unknown. The junction and the germline gene differ at one end; a read error may be behind it.

Scientists recovered RNA and DNA together from around 20-30 mg of unsorted bulk tissue. Viable tumor cells exceeded 85% in all tumor samples. The CDR3 sequence is 15 residues long. Germline V CDR1 and CDR2: SGHAT, FQNNGV. With a constant-region primer, TCR beta cDNA was made from approximately 520 ng of total RNA. ARM-PCR was slightly modified, and three nested multiplex PCR rounds with it gave rise to the TCR beta libraries. A C-beta reverse primer and TRBV1-TRBV30 forward primers served in each of the first two PCR rounds, at 9 to 11 cycles apiece. TCRdb used MiXCR to reprocess the multiplex PCR reads, holding one entry per CDR3 protein. Here the sample spans 25,000 to 35,000 distinct CDR3 sequences, about three quarters being singletons.

Sequencing was performed on liver tumor tissue from sampling region 5. Subset reported: tumor region T5, tumor centre. The V and J genes are TRBV11-2 and TRBJ2-1; 7 nucleotides agree with TRBD2. The sequence was collected from a man in his forties or fifties with primary liver carcinoma and hepatitis B virus infection. The CDR3 protein is CASSILTGGYNEKFF. In DNA, the CDR3 is TGTGCCAGCAGTATTCTAACGGGGGGATATAATGAGAAGTTCTTC.